The 32 T cell receptor beta chains below were found in one sample sequenced in a study of blood T cell repertoires in COVID-19. Here immunoSEQ multiplex PCR was the method, and the copy in TCRdb shows in-frame clones only, minus some. The data contain more than 85,000 clones, 75% to 85% of them singletons. The specimen was peripheral blood. All receptors derive from a woman of 80 years or more with active or convalescent COVID-19.

The chain joins TRBV12-3 or TRBV12-4 to TRBJ1-1; D ambiguous. The germline V and J ends were trimmed by 3 bases and 11 bases, with 10 bases remaining between them. The CDR3 length is 11 residues. The CDR3 reads CASSFGSSAFF. For the CDR3, the DNA is TGTGCCAGCAGTTTCGGGTCTTCGGCTTTCTTT.

The chain employs TRBV6-2 or TRBV6-3 and TRBJ2-1; 7 bases map to TRBD1. Per the germline V gene, CDR1 is MNHEY and CDR2 is SVGEGT. Trimming took 0 bases from V and 10 from J; bases not matched to a gene: 9. This CDR3 comprises 15 residues. The CDR3 coding sequence is TGTGCCAGCAGTTACTCGATGGGACAGACCCCCGAGCAGTTCTTC. Protein sequence: CASSYSMGQTPEQFF.

The chain employs TRBV19 and TRBJ1-5, with 7 bases matching TRBD1. The CDR3 covers 15 residues. The V gene's germline CDR1 is LNHDA and CDR2 SQIVND (reference sequence). The V gene end was trimmed by 6 bases and the J gene end by 4 bases; junction bases not matched to a gene: 9. CDR3 protein: CASRLDRVRNQPQHF. The CDR3 DNA reads as TGTGCCAGTAGACTCGACAGGGTCAGGAATCAGCCCCAGCATTTT.

The chain employs TRBV27 and TRBJ2-3, with 7 bases fitting TRBD1. Germline assignment: CDR1 MNHEY and CDR2 SMNVEV (reference sequence). The V gene end was trimmed by 10 bases and the J gene end by 0 bases; junction bases not matched to a gene: 10. CDR3 size: 15 residues. For the CDR3, the DNA is TGTGCCACCCAGACCCGGGACAGTAGCACAGATACGCAGTATTTT. It codes for CATQTRDSSTDTQYF.

The V gene is TRBV11-3, the J gene TRBJ1-5, with 8 bases aligning to TRBD1. This CDR3 is built from 17 residues. CDR1 and CDR2 (germline): SGHNT, YENEEA. The J segment lost 3 bases and the V segment lost 4 bases, leaving 11 bases of the junction unmatched. The CDR3 DNA is TGTGCCAGCAGCTCGACAATGCAGGGGGCCGACAATCAGCCCCAGCATTTT. It encodes CASSSTMQGADNQPQHF.

The chain couples TRBV7-9 to TRBJ1-4; TRBD1 agrees at 9 bases. The V segment lost 5 bases and the J segment 8 bases; nucleotides outside the gene matches: 9. Per the germline V gene, CDR1 is SEHNR and CDR2 is FQNEAQ (reference sequence). The CDR3 extends over 15 amino acids. The CDR3 nucleotides are TGTGCCAGCAGCCGTACAGGGGGCGCAGAGGAAAAACTGTTTTTT. It is translated as CASSRTGGAEEKLFF.

The table lists this clone with a few counts. V is TRBV28 and J is TRBJ1-1; D perhaps matches TRBD1 (5 bases). The length of the CDR3 is 17 residues. V was cut by 3 bases and J by 1 base, with 18 bases left in between. The germline gives CDR1 MDHEN, CDR2 SYDVKM. For the CDR3, the DNA is TGTGCCAGCAGTTTGTACAAAGGAGGGGTGGGGAACACTGAAGCTTTCTTT. Translated: CASSLYKGGVGNTEAFF.

The rearrangement uses TRBV18 and TRBJ2-3; D may be TRBD2 (5 bases). Germline loops: CDR1 KGHSH, CDR2 LQKENI. Deletions cut 0 bases from V and 0 bases from J, with 10 bases between. This CDR3 has 16 amino acids. The CDR3 sequence: CASSPPERRSTDTQYF. In DNA, the CDR3 is TGTGCCAGCTCACCACCCGAGCGGAGGAGCACAGATACGCAGTATTTT.

This rearrangement joins TRBV7-8 to TRBJ2-3, with TRBD1 as a possible D gene (6 bases). Trimming pared 6 bases from V and 5 bases from J, leaving 9 bases between. The CDR3 is 12 amino acids. CDR1 is SGHVS and CDR2 is FQNEAQ in the germline V gene. DNA of the CDR3: TGTGCCAGCAGGGACAGACAAGATACGCAGTATTTT. Translated: CASRDRQDTQYF.

The chain joins TRBV4-2 to TRBJ1-1; 7 bases match TRBD1. Germline V CDR1 and CDR2: LGHNA, YNFKEQ. The CDR3 is made up of 18 amino acids. The trim removed 0 bases at V and 2 bases at J, leaving 12 bases unmatched. CDR3 DNA sequence: TGTGCCAGCAGCCAAGATCCGGACAGGTTGGGGGGTAACACTGAAGCTTTCTTT. Its translation: CASSQDPDRLGGNTEAFF.

The chain carries TRBV5-1 and TRBJ2-3; perhaps TRBD2 as D (5 bases). The CDR3 is 13 amino acids. Trimming pared 2 bases from V and 6 bases from J, leaving 10 bases between. CDR1 is SGHRS and CDR2 is YFSETQ in the germline V gene. CDR3 amino acids: CASSLDGMDTQYF. As DNA, the CDR3 is TGCGCCAGCAGCTTAGACGGGATGGATACGCAGTATTTT.

The rearrangement uses TRBV12-3 or TRBV12-4 and TRBJ1-1; D is unclear. The CDR3 is 12 residues long. Trimming removed 3 bases at V and 10 bases at J, with 12 bases between. For the CDR3, the DNA is TGTGCCAGCAGTTTTCTAGGTGATCGAGCTTTCTTT. This sequence encodes CASSFLGDRAFF.

The chain joins TRBV24-1 to TRBJ2-1, with D tentatively TRBD1 (5 bases). The V gene's germline CDR1 is KGHDR and CDR2 SFDVKD. The CDR3 is 16 residues long. V lost 4 bases, J lost 0 bases, and 12 bases lay in between. CDR3 nucleotides: TGTGCCACCAGTGAATTAGACAGCAGCTCCTACAATGAGCAGTTCTTC. Its protein product is CATSELDSSSYNEQFF.

In this sample, this clone turned up once. The CDR3 bases are TGTGCCAGCAGCTTAGTAGTGGGGGGAGCCGGGGAGCTGTTTTTT. Its protein product is CASSLVVGGAGELFF. The chain employs TRBV7-2 and TRBJ2-2; D is perhaps TRBD2 (6 bases). This CDR3 is built from 15 residues. Germline V gene data show CDR1 as SGHTA and CDR2 as FQGNSA. Trimming cost V 1 base and J 6 bases, with 12 bases left between them.

V usage is TRBV10-3 and J usage is TRBJ1-1; no clear D gene. CDR3 size: 15 residues. The V gene lost 5 bases and the J gene lost 4 bases, with 17 bases spanning the gap. The germline V gene encodes CDR1 ENHRY and CDR2 SYGVKD. The CDR3 nucleotides are TGTGCCATCAGTCCCAACCCCAATGAGGCCACTGAAGCTTTCTTT. This encodes CAISPNPNEATEAFF.

The chain couples TRBV5-4 to TRBJ2-7, with D possibly matching TRBD2 (5 bases). Per germline, CDR1 SGHNT and CDR2 YYREEE (reference sequence). The CDR3 is 13 amino acids. Trimming stripped 4 bases from V and 2 bases from J, with 10 bases between. The CDR3: CASSQAGPYEQYF. DNA for the CDR3: TGTGCCAGCAGCCAGGCGGGTCCCTACGAGCAGTACTTC.

The chain links TRBV6-5 to TRBJ1-6; TRBD1 agrees at 7 bases. The trim removed 5 bases at V and 7 bases at J, leaving 8 bases unmatched. The CDR3 loop spans 15 amino acids. The germline gives CDR1 MNHEY, CDR2 SVGAGI. The CDR3 is CASSISGQRNSPLHF. The CDR3, as DNA: TGTGCCAGCAGTATATCGGGACAGCGGAATTCACCCCTCCACTTT.

The chain carries TRBV6-5 and TRBJ1-2; a possible D gene is TRBD1 (6 bases). From germline, CDR1 is MNHEY and CDR2 SVGAGI. The V end was cut by 4 bases, the J end by 7 bases, with 13 bases between. The CDR3 extends over 13 amino acids. This chain's CDR3 is CASSSSGVGGYTF. CDR3 bases: TGTGCCAGCAGTTCGTCAGGGGTTGGTGGCTACACCTTC.

The V call is TRBV3-1 (or the pseudogene TRBV3-2), the J call TRBJ1-4; D is possibly TRBD1 (6 bases). Germline assignment: CDR1 LGHDT and CDR2 YNNKEL (reference sequence). Deletions cut 5 bases from V and 7 bases from J, with 17 bases between. CDR3 length: 15 amino acids. CDR3 nucleotides: TGTGCCAGCAGCTGGACGGGGGGCAGTGGTGAAAAACTGTTTTTT. Protein product: CASSWTGGSGEKLFF.

J is TRBJ1-2 and V is TRBV4-1; D is unresolved. The ends were cut back, 2 bases at V and 2 bases at J, with 9 bases in the middle. The CDR3 has 14 residues. Germline V gene data show CDR1 as MGHRA and CDR2 as YSYEKL. This CDR3 is CASSQSGFNYGYTF. The CDR3, as DNA: TGCGCCAGCAGCCAAAGCGGATTCAACTATGGCTACACCTTC.

This chain links TRBV5-1 with TRBJ2-3; 9 bases agree with TRBD2. Germline V CDR1 and CDR2: SGHRS, YFSETQ. The CDR3 extends over 17 amino acids. The V and J ends lost 1 base and 6 bases, in that order; junction bases with no gene match: 12. The CDR3 reads CASSLSAGGPRWDTQYF. The CDR3 nucleotides are TGCGCCAGCAGCTTGAGCGCGGGAGGGCCCCGGTGGGATACGCAGTATTTT.

The V gene is TRBV3-1 (or the pseudogene TRBV3-2), the J gene TRBJ1-2; D is unresolved. The V end lost 1 base, the J end lost 3 bases, and 18 bases lay between the germline ends. Germline V gene data show CDR1 as LGHDT and CDR2 as YNNKEL (reference sequence). There are 17 residues in the CDR3. Written as DNA, the CDR3 is TGTGCCAGCAGCCAAGCCGGAGGAGAGAGGATATACTATGGCTACACCTTC. It yields the protein CASSQAGGERIYYGYTF.

This clone was detected once. The chain combines TRBV6-4 with TRBJ1-1, with 8 bases that match TRBD1. Germline CDR1 and CDR2: MRHNA and SNTAGT. Germline trimming cut 0 bases from V and 3 bases from J; bases unmatched to any gene: 9. The CDR3 consists of 17 residues. The CDR3 is CASSDSRRTGLDTEAFF. DNA of the CDR3: TGTGCCAGCAGTGACTCGAGACGGACAGGGTTGGACACTGAAGCTTTCTTT.

This clone showed up just a few times. The chain carries TRBV7-8 and TRBJ1-5, with D possibly TRBD1 on 6 matching bases. The germline V and J ends were trimmed by 3 bases and 2 bases, with 11 bases remaining between them. CDR1 is SGHVS and CDR2 is FQNEAQ in the germline V gene. There are 15 residues in the CDR3. CDR3 sequence (DNA): TGTGCCAGCAGCTTGCTGGCAGGGGGCAATCAGCCCCAGCATTTT. Protein sequence: CASSLLAGGNQPQHF.

About this clone itself: A read error may account for a junction end that differs from germline. This chain uses TRBV19 with TRBJ1-1, with a tentative D call TRBD1 (6 bases). The CDR3 contains 16 residues. Germline CDR1 is LNHDA and CDR2 is SQIVND (reference sequence). The CDR3 sequence is CASSIQGRLMNTEAFF. Written as DNA, the CDR3 is TGTGCCAGCAGTATTCAGGGGCGACTTATGAACACTGAAGCTTTCTTT.

Only a few counts were recorded for this clone. The chain recombines TRBV7-9 with TRBJ1-5, with 9 bases fitting TRBD1. Per germline, CDR1 SEHNR and CDR2 FQNEAQ (reference sequence). This CDR3 has 14 residues. The J segment lost 6 bases and the V segment lost 6 bases, leaving 6 bases of the junction unmatched. The CDR3, as DNA: TGTGCCAGCAGTTCCGGACAGGGGACTCAGCCCCAGCATTTT. It encodes CASSSGQGTQPQHF.

V gene TRBV10-3 combines with J gene TRBJ2-2; 11 bases line up with TRBD2. J gave up 6 bases and V 5 bases, and 5 bases lay outside the gene matches. The CDR3 is made up of 15 amino acids. Germline values: CDR1 ENHRY, CDR2 SYGVKD. The CDR3 loop reads CAISLLAGEAGELFF. CDR3 sequence (DNA): TGTGCCATCAGTTTACTAGCGGGAGAAGCCGGGGAGCTGTTTTTT.

This sequence joins TRBV28 and TRBJ1-2; TRBD1 matches at 7 bases. CDR3 length equals 15 residues. Trimming removed 5 bases from V and 5 bases from J; junction bases left unmatched: 11. Looked up from germline, CDR1 is MDHEN and CDR2 is SYDVKM. Here the CDR3 reads CASSPLRQGWYGYTF. The CDR3 DNA sequence: TGTGCCAGCAGTCCCCTTCGACAGGGTTGGTATGGCTACACCTTC.

The gene calls are TRBV30 and TRBJ1-5, with D possibly being TRBD1 (5 bases). Germline values: CDR1 GTSNPN, CDR2 SVGIG (reference sequence). This CDR3 region has 13 residues. V shed 2 bases and J shed 7 bases, with 12 bases lying between them. The CDR3 sequence: CAWSYQGGQPQHF. In nucleotides, the CDR3 is TGTGCCTGGAGTTATCAGGGTGGACAGCCCCAGCATTTT.

This clone appeared a single time. The rearrangement uses TRBV28 and TRBJ2-2; 9 bases are a match to TRBD1. The germline CDR1 and CDR2 sequences are MDHEN and SYDVKM. V was clipped by 2 bases and J by 7 bases; unmatched bases: 5. CDR3 size: 15 residues. The CDR3 coding sequence is TGTGCCAGCAGTTTAGGGGACAGGGTGAACGGGGAGCTGTTTTTT. It codes for CASSLGDRVNGELFF.

The chain has TRBV2 and TRBJ1-2; D unclear. CDR3 length equals 14 residues. Trimming took 4 bases from V and 7 from J, leaving 16 bases between them. Germline V lookup: CDR1 SNHLY, CDR2 FYNNEI. CDR3 coding DNA: TGTGCCAGCAGTGTTGGGCCCGGCAGTGGTGGCTACACCTTC. It translates to CASSVGPGSGGYTF. Full variable domain (missing parts from reference TRBV2 and TRBJ1-2): EPEVTQTPSHQVTQMGQEVILRCVPISNHLYFYWYRQILGQKVEFLVSFYNNEISEKSEIFDDQFSVERPDGSNFTLKIRSTKLEDSAMYFCASSVGPGSGGYTFGSGTRLTVV.

This clone turned up a few times. This rearrangement joins TRBV5-1 to TRBJ2-1; D remains unclear. The V end was cut by 0 bases, the J end by 5 bases, with 6 bases between. Germline V gives CDR1 SGHRS, CDR2 YFSETQ. This CDR3 is 13 amino acids long. CDR3 amino acids: CASSLGANNEQFF. For the CDR3, the DNA is TGCGCCAGCAGCTTGGGGGCGAACAATGAGCAGTTCTTC.